This entry is about one T cell receptor (beta chain). Source study methods: By means of reference gene primer amplification, nucleated cell counts were estimated. This table comes from immunoSEQ multiplex PCR, and its TCRdb copy is limited to in-frame clones, with some not included. The V and J calls and clone size were taken over from that table, and D and trimming were inferred from the DNA. The sample carries about 400,000 clones, 75% to 90% recorded once. These data come from a study of blood T cell repertoires in COVID-19. Study-wide background: The United States, Italy and Spain provided the acute and convalescent COVID-19 samples. Sample material is recorded as cDNA or gDNA derived from T cells, B-cell-depleted T cells, or PBMCs.

The CDR3 is 17 amino acids. V trimming: 1 base; J trimming: 9 bases; junction bases outside the gene matches: 16. CDR1 and CDR2 from the germline V gene are MGHRA and YSYEKL. The sequenced material came from peripheral blood. The V gene is TRBV4-1, the J gene TRBJ1-1; 8 bases map to TRBD1. The source is a woman younger than 45 with acute or convalescent COVID-19. The CDR3 is CASSQVVSEGQGGKAFF. DNA of the CDR3: TGCGCCAGCAGCCAAGTAGTGTCGGAAGGACAGGGCGGGAAAGCTTTCTTT.